The 10 T cell receptor beta chains listed next were all sequenced from one sample in a study of cytomegalovirus exposure and HLA in healthy donors. The PCR contained 60 Vbeta and 13 Jbeta primers. Data came from immunoSEQ multiplex PCR; TCRdb stores just in-frame clones and leaves some out. Here the sample spans over 75,000 clones, roughly three quarters being singletons. Source material: PBMCs. These TCRs come from a male donor in good health and CMV-seropositive.

The chain links TRBV2 to TRBJ1-2; 11 bases agree with TRBD1. Losses at the gene ends were 2 bases for V and 2 bases for J; bases not matched to a gene: 4. Per the germline V gene, CDR1 is SNHLY and CDR2 is FYNNEI. The CDR3 is made up of 16 amino acids. CDR3 sequence: CASSELGQGANYGYTF. For the CDR3, the DNA is TGTGCCAGCAGTGAACTAGGACAGGGGGCAAACTATGGCTACACCTTC.

This chain connects TRBV6-4 to TRBJ2-2; D is unclear. This CDR3 comprises 13 residues. In germline, CDR1 is MRHNA, CDR2 SNTAGT. V dropped 4 bases and J dropped 0 bases, with 3 bases sitting between them. CDR3 nucleotides: TGTGCCAGCAGTGTCACGAACACCGGGGAGCTGTTTTTT. Protein sequence: CASSVTNTGELFF.

The rearrangement uses TRBV5-1 and TRBJ2-5; possibly TRBD2 for D (6 bases). Trimming stripped 5 bases from V and 2 bases from J, with 16 bases between. In germline, CDR1 is SGHRS, CDR2 YFSETQ. The CDR3 is 15 residues long. The CDR3 nucleotides read TGCGCCAGCAGTCTAAGCGGGTTGCCACAAGAGACCCAGTACTTC. It codes for CASSLSGLPQETQYF.

V is TRBV5-1 and J is TRBJ2-5, with 12 bases lining up with TRBD2. The J segment lost 2 bases and the V segment lost 0 bases, leaving 2 bases of the junction unmatched. The germline gives CDR1 SGHRS, CDR2 YFSETQ. This CDR3 is 16 amino acids long. CDR3 amino acids: CASSLALAGGQETQYF. The CDR3 nucleotides are TGCGCCAGCAGCTTGGCCCTAGCGGGGGGGCAAGAGACCCAGTACTTC.

The V call is TRBV9, the J call TRBJ2-1; D call uncertain. V was cut by 4 bases and J by 0 bases, with 8 bases left in between. The CDR3 spans 14 residues. The germline CDR1 and CDR2 sequences are SGDLS and YYNGEE. The DNA of the CDR3 is TGTGCCAGCAGCCCGACTTCCTCCTACAATGAGCAGTTCTTC. This gives the protein CASSPTSSYNEQFF.

CDR3 DNA sequence: TGTGCCAGCAGCCCCTTTGTCGGGGGGGCCTACAATGAGCAGTTCTTC. Amino acid sequence: CASSPFVGGAYNEQFF. This sequence joins TRBV7-9 and TRBJ2-1; 8 nucleotides agree with TRBD2. The trim removed 5 bases at V and 2 bases at J, leaving 8 bases unmatched. Per germline, CDR1 SEHNR and CDR2 FQNEAQ (reference sequence). The CDR3 has 16 residues.

The J gene is TRBJ2-7, the V gene TRBV6-5; D unclear. The CDR3 loop spans 16 amino acids. From germline, CDR1 is MNHEY and CDR2 SVGAGI. Trimming cost V 4 bases and J 2 bases, with 18 bases left between them. For the CDR3, the DNA is TGTGCCAGCAGTTTCAGGCAATCTCACACCACCTACGAGCAGTACTTC. It translates to CASSFRQSHTTYEQYF.

This sequence joins TRBV2 and TRBJ1-4; the D gene is possibly TRBD1 (6 bases). Trimming took off 8 bases at V and 7 bases at J, with 11 bases between the two ends. The length of the CDR3 is 12 residues. Germline lookup yields CDR1 SNHLY and CDR2 FYNNEI. The DNA of the CDR3 is TGTGCCAGCTTCCGGGACACTGAAAAACTGTTTTTT. Translated, it gives CASFRDTEKLFF.

V usage is TRBV30 and J usage is TRBJ1-2; D remains ambiguous. The CDR3 has 16 residues. CDR1 and CDR2 (germline): GTSNPN, SVGIG (reference sequence). The V and J ends lost 4 bases and 1 base respectively, with 19 bases between them. CDR3 sequence (DNA): TGTGCCTGGACTTACACCTCACGAGGCAGTAACTATGGCTACACCTTC. It yields the protein CAWTYTSRGSNYGYTF.

The chain uses TRBV4-1 and TRBJ1-2, with D possibly matching TRBD1 (5 bases). Trimming left V 4 bases short and J 1 base short, with 13 bases between. Germline loops: CDR1 MGHRA, CDR2 YSYEKL. The CDR3 contains 15 residues. CDR3 sequence: CASSPSPQGNYGYTF. The CDR3 DNA sequence: TGCGCCAGCAGCCCCTCCCCCCAGGGTAACTATGGCTACACCTTC.